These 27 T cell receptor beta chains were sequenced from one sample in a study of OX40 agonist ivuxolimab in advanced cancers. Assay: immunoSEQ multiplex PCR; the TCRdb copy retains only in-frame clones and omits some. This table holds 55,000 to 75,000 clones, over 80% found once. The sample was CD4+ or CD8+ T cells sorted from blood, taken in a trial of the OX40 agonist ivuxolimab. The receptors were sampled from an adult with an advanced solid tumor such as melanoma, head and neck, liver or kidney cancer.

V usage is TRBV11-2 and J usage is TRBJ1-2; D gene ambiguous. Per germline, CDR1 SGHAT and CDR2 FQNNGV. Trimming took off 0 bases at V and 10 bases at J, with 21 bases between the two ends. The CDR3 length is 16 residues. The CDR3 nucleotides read TGTGCCAGCAGCTTAGAGGCCGGGCCCAATCACCGAAACTACACCTTC. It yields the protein CASSLEAGPNHRNYTF.

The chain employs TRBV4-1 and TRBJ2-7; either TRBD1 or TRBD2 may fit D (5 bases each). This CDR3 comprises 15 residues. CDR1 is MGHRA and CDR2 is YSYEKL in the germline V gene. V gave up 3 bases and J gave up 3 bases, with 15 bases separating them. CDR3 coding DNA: TGCGCCAGCAGCCACCTGGTGAGGGGCTTCTACGAGCAGTACTTC. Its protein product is CASSHLVRGFYEQYF.

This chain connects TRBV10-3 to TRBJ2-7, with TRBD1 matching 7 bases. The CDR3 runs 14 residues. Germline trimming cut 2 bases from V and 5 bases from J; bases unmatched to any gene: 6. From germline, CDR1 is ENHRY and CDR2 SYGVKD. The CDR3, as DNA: TGTGCCATCAGTGAGGGTACAGGGGACCACGAGCAGTACTTC. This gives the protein CAISEGTGDHEQYF.

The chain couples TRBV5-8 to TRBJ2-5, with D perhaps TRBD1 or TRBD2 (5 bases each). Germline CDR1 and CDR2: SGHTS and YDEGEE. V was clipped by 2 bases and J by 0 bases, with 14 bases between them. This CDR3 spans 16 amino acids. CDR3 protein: CASSLGTGTYQETQYF. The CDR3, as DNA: TGTGCCAGCAGCTTAGGAACGGGGACGTACCAAGAGACCCAGTACTTC.

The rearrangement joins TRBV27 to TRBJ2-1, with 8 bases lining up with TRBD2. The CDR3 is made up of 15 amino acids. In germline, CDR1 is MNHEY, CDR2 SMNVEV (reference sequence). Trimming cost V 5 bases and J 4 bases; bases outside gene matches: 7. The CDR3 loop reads CASSPIAGRYNEQFF. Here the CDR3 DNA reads TGTGCCAGCAGTCCCATAGCGGGAAGGTACAATGAGCAGTTCTTC.

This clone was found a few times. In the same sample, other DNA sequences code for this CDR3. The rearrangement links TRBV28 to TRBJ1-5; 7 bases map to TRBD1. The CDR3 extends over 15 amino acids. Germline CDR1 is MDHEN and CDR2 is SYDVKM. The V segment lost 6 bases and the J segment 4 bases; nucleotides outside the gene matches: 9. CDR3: CASSPTGRRNQPQHF. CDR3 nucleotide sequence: TGTGCCAGCAGCCCGACAGGGCGACGGAATCAGCCCCAGCATTTT. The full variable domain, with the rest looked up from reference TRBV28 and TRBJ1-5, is DVKVTQSSRYLVKRTGEKVFLECVQDMDHENMFWYRQDPGLGLRLIYFSYDVKMKEKGDIPEGYSVSREKKERFSLILESASTNQTSMYLCASSPTGRRNQPQHFGDGTRLSIL.

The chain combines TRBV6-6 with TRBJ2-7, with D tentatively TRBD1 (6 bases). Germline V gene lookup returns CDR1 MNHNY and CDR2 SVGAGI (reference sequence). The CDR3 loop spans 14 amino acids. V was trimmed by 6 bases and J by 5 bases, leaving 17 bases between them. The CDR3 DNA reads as TGTGCCAGCAGGTCACAGGGATACCCAAACGAGCAGTACGTC. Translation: CASRSQGYPNEQYV.

CDR3 sequence (DNA): TGTGCCAGCAGCCCCGCGGACAGGACGGGCTACGAGCAGTACTTC. Protein sequence: CASSPADRTGYEQYF. V gene TRBV7-3 combines with J gene TRBJ2-7, with 7 bases fitting TRBD1. This CDR3 is built from 15 residues. J gave up 3 bases and V 5 bases, and 10 bases lay outside the gene matches. CDR1 and CDR2 from the germline V gene are SGHTA and FQGTGA.

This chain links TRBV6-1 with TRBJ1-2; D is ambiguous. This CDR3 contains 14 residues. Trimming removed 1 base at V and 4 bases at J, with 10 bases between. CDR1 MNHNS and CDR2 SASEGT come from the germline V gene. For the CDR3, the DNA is TGTGCCAGCAGTGAAGGCGGAGGGCCCTATGGCTACACCTTC. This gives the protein CASSEGGGPYGYTF.

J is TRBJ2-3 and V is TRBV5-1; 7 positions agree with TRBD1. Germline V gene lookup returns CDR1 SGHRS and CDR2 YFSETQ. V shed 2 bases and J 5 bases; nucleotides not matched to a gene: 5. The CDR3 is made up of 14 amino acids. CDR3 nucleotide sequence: TGCGCCAGCAGCTTTCAGGGGGATGGAGATACGCAGTATTTT. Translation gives CASSFQGDGDTQYF.

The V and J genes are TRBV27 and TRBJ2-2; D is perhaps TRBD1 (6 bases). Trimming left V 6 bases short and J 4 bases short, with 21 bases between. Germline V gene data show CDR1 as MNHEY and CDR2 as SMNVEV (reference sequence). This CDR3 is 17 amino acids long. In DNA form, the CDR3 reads TGTGCCAGCAGCTCCCCCAGGGGCTTGGACTTCACCGGGGAGCTGTTTTTT. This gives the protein CASSSPRGLDFTGELFF.

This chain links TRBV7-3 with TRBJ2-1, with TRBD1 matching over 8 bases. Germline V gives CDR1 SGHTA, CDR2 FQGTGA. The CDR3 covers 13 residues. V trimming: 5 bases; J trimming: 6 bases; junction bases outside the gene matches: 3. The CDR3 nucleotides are TGTGCCAGCAGCCCAGACAGGGGCAATGAGCAGTTCTTC. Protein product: CASSPDRGNEQFF. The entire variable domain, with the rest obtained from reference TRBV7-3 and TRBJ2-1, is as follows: GAGVSQTPSNKVTEKGKYVELRCDPISGHTALYWYRQSLGQGPEFLIYFQGTGAADDSGLPNDRFFAVRPEGSVSTLKIQRTERGDSAVYLCASSPDRGNEQFFGPGTRLTVL.

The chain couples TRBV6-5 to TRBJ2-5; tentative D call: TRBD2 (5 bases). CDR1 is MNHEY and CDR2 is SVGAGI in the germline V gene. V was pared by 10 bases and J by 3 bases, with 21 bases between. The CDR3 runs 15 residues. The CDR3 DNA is TGTGCCACCAAACGTCTGGGAGCCCCGGAAGAGACCCAGTACTTC. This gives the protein CATKRLGAPEETQYF.

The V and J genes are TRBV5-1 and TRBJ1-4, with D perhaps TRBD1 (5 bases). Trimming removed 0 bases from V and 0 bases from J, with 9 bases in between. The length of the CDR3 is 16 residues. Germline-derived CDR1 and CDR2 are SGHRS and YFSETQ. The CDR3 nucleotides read TGCGCCAGCAGCTTGGTTGGGGGTGCAACTAATGAAAAACTGTTTTTT. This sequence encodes CASSLVGGATNEKLFF.

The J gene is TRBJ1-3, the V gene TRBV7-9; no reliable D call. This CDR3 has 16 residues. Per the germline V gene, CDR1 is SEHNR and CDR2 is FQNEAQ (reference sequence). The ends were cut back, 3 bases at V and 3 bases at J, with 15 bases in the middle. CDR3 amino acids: CASSFLSGGVGNTIYF. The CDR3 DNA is TGTGCCAGCAGCTTCCTTAGCGGAGGAGTTGGAAACACCATATATTTT.

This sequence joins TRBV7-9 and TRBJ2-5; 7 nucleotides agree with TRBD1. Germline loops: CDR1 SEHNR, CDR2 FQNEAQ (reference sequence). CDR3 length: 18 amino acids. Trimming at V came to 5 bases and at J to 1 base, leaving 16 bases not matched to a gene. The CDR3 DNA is TGTGCCAGCAGCCCGTTTAGGGACAGCCGTTACGCCCAAGAGACCCAGTACTTC. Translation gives CASSPFRDSRYAQETQYF.

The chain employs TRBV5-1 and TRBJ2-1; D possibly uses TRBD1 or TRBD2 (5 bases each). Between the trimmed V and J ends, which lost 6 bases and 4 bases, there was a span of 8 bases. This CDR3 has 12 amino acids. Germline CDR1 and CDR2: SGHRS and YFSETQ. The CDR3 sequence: CASNEGYNEQFF. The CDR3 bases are TGCGCCAGCAACGAGGGGTACAATGAGCAGTTCTTC.

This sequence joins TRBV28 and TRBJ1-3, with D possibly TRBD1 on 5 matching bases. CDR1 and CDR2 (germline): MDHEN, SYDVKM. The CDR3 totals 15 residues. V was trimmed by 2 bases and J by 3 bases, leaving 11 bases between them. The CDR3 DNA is TGTGCCAGCAGTTTAGGGGGGACCCTTGGAAACACCATATATTTT. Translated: CASSLGGTLGNTIYF.

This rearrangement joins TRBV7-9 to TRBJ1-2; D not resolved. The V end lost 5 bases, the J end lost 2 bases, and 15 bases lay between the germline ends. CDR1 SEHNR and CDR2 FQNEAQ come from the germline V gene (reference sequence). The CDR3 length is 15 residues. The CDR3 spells CASSPLDTLNYGYTF. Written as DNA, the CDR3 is TGTGCCAGCAGCCCTCTTGACACCCTGAACTATGGCTACACCTTC.

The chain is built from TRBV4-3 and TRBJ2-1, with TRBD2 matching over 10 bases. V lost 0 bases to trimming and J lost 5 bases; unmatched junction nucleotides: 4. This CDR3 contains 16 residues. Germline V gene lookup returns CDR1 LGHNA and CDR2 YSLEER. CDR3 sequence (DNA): TGCGCCAGCAGCCAAGATCCTAGCGGGAGTGACAATGAGCAGTTCTTC. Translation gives CASSQDPSGSDNEQFF.

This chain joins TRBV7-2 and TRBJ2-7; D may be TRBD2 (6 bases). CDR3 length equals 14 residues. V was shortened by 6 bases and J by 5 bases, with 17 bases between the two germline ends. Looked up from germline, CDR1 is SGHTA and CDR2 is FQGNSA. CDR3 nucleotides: TGTGCCAGCAGTCTAGATGGGACTTTGGACGAGCAGTACTTC. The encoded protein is CASSLDGTLDEQYF.

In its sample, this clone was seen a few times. DNA for the CDR3: TGCGCCAGCAGCCATCGGGGAGGGAGCAATCAGCCCCAGCATTTT. Translation: CASSHRGGSNQPQHF. The chain uses TRBV4-1 and TRBJ1-5; D unresolved. CDR1 is MGHRA and CDR2 is YSYEKL in the germline V gene. The CDR3 extends over 15 amino acids. V dropped 3 bases and J dropped 1 base, with 10 bases sitting between them.

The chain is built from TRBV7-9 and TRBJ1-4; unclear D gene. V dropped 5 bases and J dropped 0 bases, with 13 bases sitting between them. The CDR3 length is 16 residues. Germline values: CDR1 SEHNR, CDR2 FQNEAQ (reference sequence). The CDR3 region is CASSLTTEATNEKLFF. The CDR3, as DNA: TGTGCCAGCAGCCTAACGACGGAGGCAACTAATGAAAAACTGTTTTTT.

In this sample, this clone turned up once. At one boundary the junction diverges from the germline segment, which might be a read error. This CDR3 reads CASTLGQGGTKNIQYF. The CDR3 coding sequence is TGTGCCAGCACCTTAGGACAGGGTGGCACCAAAAACATTCAGTACTTC. The chain employs TRBV7-9 and TRBJ2-4; 8 positions agree with TRBD1. The CDR3 sequence is 16 residues long. Per germline, CDR1 SEHNR and CDR2 FQNEAQ (reference sequence).

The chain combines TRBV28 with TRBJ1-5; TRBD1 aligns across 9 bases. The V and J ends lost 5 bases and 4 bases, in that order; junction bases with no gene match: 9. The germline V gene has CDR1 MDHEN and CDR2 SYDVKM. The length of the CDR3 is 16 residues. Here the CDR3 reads CASSTRTGERNQPQHF. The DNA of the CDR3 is TGTGCCAGCAGTACAAGGACAGGGGAGAGGAATCAGCCCCAGCATTTT.

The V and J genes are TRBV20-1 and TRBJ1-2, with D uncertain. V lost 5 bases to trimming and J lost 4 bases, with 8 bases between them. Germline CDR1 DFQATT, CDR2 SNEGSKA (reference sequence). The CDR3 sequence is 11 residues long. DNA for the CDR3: TGCAGTGCTCCGGACTTCTATGGCTACACCTTC. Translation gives CSAPDFYGYTF.

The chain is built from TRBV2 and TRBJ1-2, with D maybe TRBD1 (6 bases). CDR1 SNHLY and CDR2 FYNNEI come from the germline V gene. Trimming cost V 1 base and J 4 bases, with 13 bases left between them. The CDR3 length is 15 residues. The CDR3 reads CASSEDRVWAYGYTF. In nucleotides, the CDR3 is TGTGCCAGCAGTGAAGACAGGGTCTGGGCCTATGGCTACACCTTC.